This TCR beta chain appears in the sequencing data of a study of OX40 agonist ivuxolimab in advanced cancers. Germline CDR1 reads MDHEN; CDR2 reads SYDVKM. Losses at the gene ends were 6 bases for V and 8 bases for J; bases not matched to a gene: 14. This CDR3 region has 15 residues. Details on this clone: Its matching antigen is unknown.

Study-wide points: With doses of 0.1 to 3.0 mg/kg, CD4+ and CD8+ blood T cells had undergone clonal expansion by week 6. Partial responders dosed at 0.1-3.0 mg/kg displayed clonal expansion ranking among the lowest.

TCRdb's copy holds only in-frame clones and misses some; the assay was immunoSEQ multiplex PCR. The sample shows about 16,000 clones, 80% to 90% of them seen only once. The specimen comprised CD4+ or CD8+ T cells sorted from blood, sampled in a trial of the OX40 agonist ivuxolimab. The chain recombines TRBV28 with TRBJ1-2; TRBD1 matches at 8 bases. The receptor was isolated from an adult with an advanced solid tumor such as melanoma, head and neck, liver or kidney cancer. CDR3 protein: CASSAPGQGALGYTF. The CDR3 coding sequence is TGTGCCAGCAGCGCCCCGGGGCAGGGGGCTCTGGGCTACACCTTC.